This TCR beta chain was found in a study of T-cell reconstitution after alpha-beta-depleted transplantation in children. TCRbeta library construction was performed incorporating unique molecular identifiers. From the PCR reads, TCRdb called clonotypes with MiXCR, one entry per CDR3 protein. The sample carries roughly 570,000 distinct CDR3 sequences, approximately 30% recorded once. V lost 5 bases and J 4 bases, leaving 14 bases between the germline ends. This CDR3 spans 14 amino acids. Germline assignment: CDR1 SEHNR and CDR2 FQNEAQ (reference sequence). This sequence was found in a boy under two years old with Wiskott-Aldrich syndrome, due to receive a stem cell transplant. The sample in question was PBMCs, obtained before TCRalphabeta/CD19-depleted stem cell transplant. The chain couples TRBV7-9 to TRBJ2-5; D perhaps matches TRBD2 (5 bases). The CDR3 region is CASSSGFAAETQYF. For the CDR3, the DNA is TGTGCCAGCAGCAGCGGTTTTGCTGCAGAGACCCAGTACTTC.